This T cell receptor (beta chain) originates from a study of T cell responses to AZD1222 COVID-19 vaccine. Between the trimmed V and J ends, which lost 2 bases and 1 base, there was a span of 7 bases. Germline CDR1 and CDR2: LGHDT and YNNKEL (reference sequence). CDR3 length: 14 amino acids. Study results and caveats: Of the AZD1222 recipients, only five to seven were seropositive at baseline.

TCRdb's table, derived via immunoSEQ multiplex PCR, lists solely in-frame clones and lacks some. The sample yields about 140,000 clones, 90% to 95% seen once. A word on this clone: Its antigen remains unknown.

Second-dose intervals near 4 or 12 weeks were combined. The chain recombines TRBV3-1 (or the pseudogene TRBV3-2) with TRBJ2-3; D call uncertain. Material: peripheral blood, obtained 28 days after the second AZD1222 dose. The receptor was isolated from an adult who received the AZD1222 COVID-19 vaccine. CDR3 nucleotide sequence: TGTGCCAGCAGCCAATTTGAGGGCACAGATACGCAGTATTTT. Its translation: CASSQFEGTDTQYF.